Below, one T cell receptor (beta chain) is given with its context. Germline CDR1 DFQATT, CDR2 SNEGSKA (reference sequence). CDR3 size: 15 residues. The sample is drawn from a study of T cells expressing NK-cell markers. Scientists made TCR beta cDNA using 5'RACE template switching with UMIs. TCRdb processed the 5' RACE reads again and assigns one entry to each CDR3 protein, with no DNA. This table lists 200,000 to 300,000 distinct CDR3 sequences. The chain has TRBV20-1 and TRBJ1-1; TCRdb outputs TRBD1, but without DNA this stays unchecked. The clonotype was recovered from a man younger than 35 in good health. Sequenced: blood T cells: a sorted CD56 or NKG2C T cell subset, CD4+ or CD8+ T cells, or bulk PBMC T cells (not recorded which). The CDR3 reads CRPAKGDTGNTEAFF.